The subject of this entry is one T cell receptor (beta chain). This sample is drawn from a study of blood T cell repertoires in COVID-19. How the authors handled the data: How many nucleated cells were present was estimated from reference gene primer amplification. Some clones are missing from TCRdb's copy, which holds only in-frame ones; the method was immunoSEQ multiplex PCR. Clone size and V and J calls were adopted from that table, with D and trimming inferred from the DNA. The table includes around 250,000 clones, roughly 80% detected once. The receptor was derived from a woman between 18 and 29 years old with acute or convalescent COVID-19. Specimen: peripheral blood.

The DNA of the CDR3 is TGCGCCAGCAGCCAAGATGGGCAGGGGGCTAATGAAAAACTGTTTTTT. Its translation: CASSQDGQGANEKLFF. This sequence joins TRBV4-1 and TRBJ1-4; 7 bases agree with TRBD1. Per germline, CDR1 MGHRA and CDR2 YSYEKL. The CDR3 length is 16 residues. V was pared by 0 bases and J by 3 bases, with 4 bases of the junction left unmatched.